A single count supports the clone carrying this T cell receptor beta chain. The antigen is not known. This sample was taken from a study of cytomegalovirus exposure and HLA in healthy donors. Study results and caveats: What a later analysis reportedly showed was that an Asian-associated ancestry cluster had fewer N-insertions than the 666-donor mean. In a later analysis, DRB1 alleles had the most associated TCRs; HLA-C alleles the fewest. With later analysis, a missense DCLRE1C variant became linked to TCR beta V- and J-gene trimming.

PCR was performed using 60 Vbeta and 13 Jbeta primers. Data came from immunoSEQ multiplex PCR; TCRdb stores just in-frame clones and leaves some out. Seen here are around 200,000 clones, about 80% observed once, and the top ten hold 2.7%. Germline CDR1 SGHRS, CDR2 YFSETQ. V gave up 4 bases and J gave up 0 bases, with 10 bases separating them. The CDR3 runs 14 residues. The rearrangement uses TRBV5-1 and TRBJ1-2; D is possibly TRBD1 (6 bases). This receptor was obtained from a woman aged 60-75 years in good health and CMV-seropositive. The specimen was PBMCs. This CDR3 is CASSAGDTNYGYTF. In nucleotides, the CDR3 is TGCGCCAGCAGCGCAGGGGATACTAACTATGGCTACACCTTC.